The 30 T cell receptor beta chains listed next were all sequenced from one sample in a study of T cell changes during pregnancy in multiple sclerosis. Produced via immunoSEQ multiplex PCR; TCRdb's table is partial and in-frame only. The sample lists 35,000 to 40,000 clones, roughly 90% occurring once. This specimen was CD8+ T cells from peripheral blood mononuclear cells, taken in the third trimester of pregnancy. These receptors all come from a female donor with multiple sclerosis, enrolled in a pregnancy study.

Here the CDR3 DNA reads TGTGCCAGCAGTTTGCTAGAAGAAGTGGCTGAAGCTTTCTTT. This encodes CASSLLEEVAEAFF. This chain joins TRBV28 and TRBJ1-1; no firm D call. V lost 3 bases, J lost 6 bases, and 14 bases lay in between. Germline CDR1 reads MDHEN; CDR2 reads SYDVKM. The CDR3 length is 14 residues. Drawing the rest from reference TRBV28 and TRBJ1-1, the complete variable domain is DVKVTQSSRYLVKRTGEKVFLECVQDMDHENMFWYRQDPGLGLRLIYFSYDVKMKEKGDIPEGYSVSREKKERFSLILESASTNQTSMYLCASSLLEEVAEAFFGQGTRLTVV.

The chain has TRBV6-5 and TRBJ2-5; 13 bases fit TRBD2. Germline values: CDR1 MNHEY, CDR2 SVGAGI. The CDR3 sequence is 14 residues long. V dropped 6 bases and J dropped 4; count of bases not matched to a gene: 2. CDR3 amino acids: CASRLAGGLETQYF. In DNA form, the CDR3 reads TGTGCCAGCAGACTAGCGGGAGGGCTAGAGACCCAGTACTTC.

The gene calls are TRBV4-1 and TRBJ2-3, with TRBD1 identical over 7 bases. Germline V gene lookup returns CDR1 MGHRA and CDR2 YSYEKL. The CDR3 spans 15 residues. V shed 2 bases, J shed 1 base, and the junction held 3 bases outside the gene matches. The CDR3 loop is CASSQTDRGTDTQYF. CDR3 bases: TGCGCCAGCAGCCAAACCGACAGGGGCACAGATACGCAGTATTTT.

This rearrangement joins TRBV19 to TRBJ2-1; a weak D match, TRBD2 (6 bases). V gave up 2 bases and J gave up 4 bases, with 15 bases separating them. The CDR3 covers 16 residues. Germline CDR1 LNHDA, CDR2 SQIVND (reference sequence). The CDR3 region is CASSITGLKMYNEQFF. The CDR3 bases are TGTGCCAGTAGTATAACAGGACTAAAAATGTACAATGAGCAGTTCTTC.

CDR3 coding DNA: TGTGCCAGCAGCTCTACCGGGGAGCTGTTTTTT. Translating it yields CASSSTGELFF. This chain uses TRBV7-8 with TRBJ2-2; D unresolved. CDR1 is SGHVS and CDR2 is FQNEAQ in the germline V gene. V was cut by 4 bases and J by 5 bases, with 2 bases left in between. The CDR3 contains 11 residues. Combining the CDR3 with reference TRBV7-8 and TRBJ2-2 gives the whole variable domain GAGVSQSPRYKVAKRGQDVALRCDPISGHVSLFWYQQALGQGPEFLTYFQNEAQLDKSGLPSDRFFAERPEGSVSTLKIQRTQQEDSAVYLCASSSTGELFFGEGSRLTVL.

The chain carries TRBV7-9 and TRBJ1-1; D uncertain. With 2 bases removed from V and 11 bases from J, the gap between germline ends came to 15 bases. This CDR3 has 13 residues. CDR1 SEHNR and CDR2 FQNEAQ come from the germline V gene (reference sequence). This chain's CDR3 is CASSLTLGRSAFF. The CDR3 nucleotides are TGTGCCAGCAGCTTAACTCTCGGGAGATCGGCTTTCTTT.

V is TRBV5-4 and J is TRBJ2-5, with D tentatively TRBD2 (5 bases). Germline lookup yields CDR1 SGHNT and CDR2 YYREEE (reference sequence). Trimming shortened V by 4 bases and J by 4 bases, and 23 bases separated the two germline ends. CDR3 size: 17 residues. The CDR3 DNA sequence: TGTGCCAGCAGCGCCCCAAGCGAGCTAGCTCTTGGAGAGACCCAGTACTTC. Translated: CASSAPSELALGETQYF.

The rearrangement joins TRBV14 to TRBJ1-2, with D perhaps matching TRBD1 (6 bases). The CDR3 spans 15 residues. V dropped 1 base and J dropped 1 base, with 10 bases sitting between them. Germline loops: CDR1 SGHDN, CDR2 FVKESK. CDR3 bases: TGTGCCAGCAGCCAAGTCCGGACAGATAACTATGGCTACACCTTC. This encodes CASSQVRTDNYGYTF. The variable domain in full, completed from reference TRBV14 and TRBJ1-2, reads EAGVTQFPSHSVIEKGQTVTLRCDPISGHDNLYWYRRVMGKEIKFLLHFVKESKQDESGMPNNRFLAERTGGTYSTLKVQPAELEDSGVYFCASSQVRTDNYGYTFGSGTRLTVV.

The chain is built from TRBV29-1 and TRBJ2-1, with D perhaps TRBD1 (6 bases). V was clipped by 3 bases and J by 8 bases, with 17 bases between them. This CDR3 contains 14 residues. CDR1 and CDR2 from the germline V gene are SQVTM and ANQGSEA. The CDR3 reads CSVDGDTKFDEQFF. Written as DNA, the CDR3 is TGCAGCGTTGATGGGGACACCAAGTTCGATGAGCAGTTCTTC.

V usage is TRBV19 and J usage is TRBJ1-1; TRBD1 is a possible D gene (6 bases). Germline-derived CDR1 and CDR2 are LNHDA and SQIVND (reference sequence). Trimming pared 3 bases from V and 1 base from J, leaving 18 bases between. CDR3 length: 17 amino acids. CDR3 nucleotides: TGTGCCAGTAGTATTCAGGGGATAGGTGGGGCGAACACTGAAGCTTTCTTT. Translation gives CASSIQGIGGANTEAFF.

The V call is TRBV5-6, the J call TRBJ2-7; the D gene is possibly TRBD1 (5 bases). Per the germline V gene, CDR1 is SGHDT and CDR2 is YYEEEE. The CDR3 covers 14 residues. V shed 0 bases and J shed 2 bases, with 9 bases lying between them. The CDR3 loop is CASSLEGAAYEQYF. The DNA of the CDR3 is TGTGCCAGCAGCTTGGAAGGGGCCGCCTACGAGCAGTACTTC. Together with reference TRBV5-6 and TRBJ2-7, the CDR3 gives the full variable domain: DAGVTQSPTHLIKTRGQQVTLRCSPKSGHDTVSWYQQALGQGPQFIFQYYEEEERQRGNFPDRFSGHQFPNYSSELNVNALLLGDSALYLCASSLEGAAYEQYFGPGTRLTVT.

The CDR3 reads CASSHRYQETQYF. The CDR3 bases are TGTGCCAGCAGCCACAGATACCAAGAGACCCAGTACTTC. The chain has TRBV7-9 and TRBJ2-5; D not resolved. Trimming shortened V by 5 bases and J by 0 bases, and 7 bases separated the two germline ends. The CDR3 extends over 13 amino acids. CDR1 and CDR2 from the germline V gene are SEHNR and FQNEAQ (reference sequence).

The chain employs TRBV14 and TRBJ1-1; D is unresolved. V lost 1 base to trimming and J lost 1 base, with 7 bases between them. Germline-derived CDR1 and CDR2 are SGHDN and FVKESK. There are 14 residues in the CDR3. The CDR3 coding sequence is TGTGCCAGCAGCCAAGGTGGCAGGAACACTGAAGCTTTCTTT. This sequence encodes CASSQGGRNTEAFF.

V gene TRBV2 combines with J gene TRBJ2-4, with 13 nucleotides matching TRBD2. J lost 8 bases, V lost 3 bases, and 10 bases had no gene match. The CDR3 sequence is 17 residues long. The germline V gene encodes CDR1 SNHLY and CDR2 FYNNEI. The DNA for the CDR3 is TGTGCCAGCAGTGACGGACTAGCGGGAGTAGGAGGGTACATTCAGTACTTC. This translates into CASSDGLAGVGGYIQYF.

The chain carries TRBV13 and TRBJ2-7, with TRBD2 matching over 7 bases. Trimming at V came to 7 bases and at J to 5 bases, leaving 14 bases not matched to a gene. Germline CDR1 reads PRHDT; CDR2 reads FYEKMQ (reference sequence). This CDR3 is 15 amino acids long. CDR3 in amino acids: CASTQGRGVGHEQYF. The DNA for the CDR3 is TGTGCCAGCACCCAGGGTCGGGGGGTCGGCCACGAGCAGTACTTC.

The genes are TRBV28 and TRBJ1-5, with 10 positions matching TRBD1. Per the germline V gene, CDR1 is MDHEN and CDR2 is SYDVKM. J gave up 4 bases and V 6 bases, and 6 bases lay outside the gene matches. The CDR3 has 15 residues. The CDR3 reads CASRPRTGGNQPQHF. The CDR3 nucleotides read TGTGCCAGCAGACCGCGGACAGGGGGAAATCAGCCCCAGCATTTT.

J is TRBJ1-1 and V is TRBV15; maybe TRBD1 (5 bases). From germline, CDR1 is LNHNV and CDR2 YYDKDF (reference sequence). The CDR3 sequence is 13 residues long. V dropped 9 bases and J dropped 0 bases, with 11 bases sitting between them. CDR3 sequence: CATKDSLNTEAFF. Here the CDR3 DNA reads TGTGCCACAAAAGACAGCCTGAACACTGAAGCTTTCTTT.

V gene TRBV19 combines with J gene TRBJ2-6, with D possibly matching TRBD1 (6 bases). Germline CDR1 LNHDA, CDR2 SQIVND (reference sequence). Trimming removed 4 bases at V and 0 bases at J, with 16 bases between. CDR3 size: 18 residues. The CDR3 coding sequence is TGTGCCAGTAGTACAAGGACAGTGGATCCCTCTGGGGCCAACGTCCTGACTTTC. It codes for CASSTRTVDPSGANVLTF.

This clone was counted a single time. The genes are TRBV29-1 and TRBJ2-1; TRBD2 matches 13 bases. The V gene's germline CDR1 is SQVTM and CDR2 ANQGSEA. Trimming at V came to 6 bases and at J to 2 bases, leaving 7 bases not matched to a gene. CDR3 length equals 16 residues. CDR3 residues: CSVAGLAGDTYNEQFF. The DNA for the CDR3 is TGCAGCGTCGCCGGACTAGCGGGAGATACCTACAATGAGCAGTTCTTC.

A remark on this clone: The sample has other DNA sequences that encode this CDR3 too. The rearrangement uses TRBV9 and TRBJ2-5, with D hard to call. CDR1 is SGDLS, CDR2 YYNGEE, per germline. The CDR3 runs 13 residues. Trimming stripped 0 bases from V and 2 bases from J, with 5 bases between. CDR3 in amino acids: CASSVALQETQYF. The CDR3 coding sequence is TGTGCCAGCAGCGTAGCCCTACAAGAGACCCAGTACTTC.

CDR3 nucleotides: TGTGCCACCCAAAGGGGACACGTACCCCAAGAGACCCAGTACTTC. Translating it yields CATQRGHVPQETQYF. The chain couples TRBV19 to TRBJ2-5; tentative D call: TRBD1 (6 bases). CDR1 is LNHDA and CDR2 is SQIVND in the germline V gene (reference sequence). The CDR3 covers 15 residues. Deletions cut 10 bases from V and 1 base from J, with 19 bases between.

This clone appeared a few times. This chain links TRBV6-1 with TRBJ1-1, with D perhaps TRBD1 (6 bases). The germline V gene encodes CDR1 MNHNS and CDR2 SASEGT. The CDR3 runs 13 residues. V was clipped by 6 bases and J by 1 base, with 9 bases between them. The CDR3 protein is CASSRTENTEAFF. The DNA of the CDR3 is TGTGCCAGCAGCCGGACAGAGAACACTGAAGCTTTCTTT.

CDR3 residues: CASSLDDSLAGSHTQYF. The CDR3 DNA reads TGCGCCAGCAGCTTGGATGACAGTCTAGCGGGATCACATACGCAGTATTTT. The J gene is TRBJ2-3, the V gene TRBV5-1; 9 bases map to TRBD2. Germline V CDR1 and CDR2: SGHRS, YFSETQ. The trim removed 0 bases at V and 7 bases at J, leaving 12 bases unmatched. The CDR3 loop spans 17 amino acids.

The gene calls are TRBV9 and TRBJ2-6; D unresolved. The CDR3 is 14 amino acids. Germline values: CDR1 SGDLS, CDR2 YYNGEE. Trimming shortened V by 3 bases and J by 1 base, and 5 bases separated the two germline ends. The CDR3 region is CASSGASGANVLTF. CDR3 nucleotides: TGTGCCAGCAGCGGAGCGTCTGGGGCCAACGTCCTGACTTTC.

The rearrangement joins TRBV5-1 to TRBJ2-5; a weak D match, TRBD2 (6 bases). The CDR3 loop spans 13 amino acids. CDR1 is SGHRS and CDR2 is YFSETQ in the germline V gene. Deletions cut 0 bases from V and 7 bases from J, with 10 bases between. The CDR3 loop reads CASSLDRGGTQYF. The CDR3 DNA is TGCGCCAGCAGCTTGGATCGGGGAGGGACCCAGTACTTC.

The CDR3 protein is CASSQEYLAGLIPYNEQFF. The CDR3 DNA reads TGCGCCAGCAGCCAAGAGTACCTAGCGGGGCTCATCCCCTACAATGAGCAGTTCTTC. The chain links TRBV4-1 to TRBJ2-1; 9 bases agree with TRBD2. The CDR3 sequence is 19 residues long. V was clipped by 0 bases and J by 2 bases; unmatched bases: 11. Germline CDR1 is MGHRA and CDR2 is YSYEKL.

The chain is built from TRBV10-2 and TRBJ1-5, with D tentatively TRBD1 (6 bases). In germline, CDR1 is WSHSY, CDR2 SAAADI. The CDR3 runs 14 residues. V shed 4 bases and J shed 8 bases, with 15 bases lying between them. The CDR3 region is CASSARGAWEPQHF. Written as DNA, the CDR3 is TGCGCCAGCAGTGCGCGGGGGGCTTGGGAGCCCCAGCATTTT.

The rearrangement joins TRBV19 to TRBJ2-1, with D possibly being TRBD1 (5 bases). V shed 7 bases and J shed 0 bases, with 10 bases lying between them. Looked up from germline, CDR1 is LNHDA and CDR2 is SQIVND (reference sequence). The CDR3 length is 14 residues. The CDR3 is CASMQGYSYNEQFF. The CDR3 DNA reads TGTGCCAGTATGCAGGGCTACTCCTACAATGAGCAGTTCTTC.

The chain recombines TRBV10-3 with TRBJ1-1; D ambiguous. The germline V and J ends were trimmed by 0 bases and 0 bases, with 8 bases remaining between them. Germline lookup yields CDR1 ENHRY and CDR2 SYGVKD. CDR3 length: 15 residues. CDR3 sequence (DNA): TGTGCCATCAGTGAGTCGAGAGATATGAACACTGAAGCTTTCTTT. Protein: CAISESRDMNTEAFF.

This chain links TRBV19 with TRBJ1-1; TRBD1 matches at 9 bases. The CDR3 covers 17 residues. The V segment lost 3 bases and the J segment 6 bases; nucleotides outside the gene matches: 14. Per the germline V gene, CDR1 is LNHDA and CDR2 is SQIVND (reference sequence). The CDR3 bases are TGTGCCAGTAGTATCCTTCCGGGACAGGGTTTGCGACCTGAAGCTTTCTTT. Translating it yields CASSILPGQGLRPEAFF.